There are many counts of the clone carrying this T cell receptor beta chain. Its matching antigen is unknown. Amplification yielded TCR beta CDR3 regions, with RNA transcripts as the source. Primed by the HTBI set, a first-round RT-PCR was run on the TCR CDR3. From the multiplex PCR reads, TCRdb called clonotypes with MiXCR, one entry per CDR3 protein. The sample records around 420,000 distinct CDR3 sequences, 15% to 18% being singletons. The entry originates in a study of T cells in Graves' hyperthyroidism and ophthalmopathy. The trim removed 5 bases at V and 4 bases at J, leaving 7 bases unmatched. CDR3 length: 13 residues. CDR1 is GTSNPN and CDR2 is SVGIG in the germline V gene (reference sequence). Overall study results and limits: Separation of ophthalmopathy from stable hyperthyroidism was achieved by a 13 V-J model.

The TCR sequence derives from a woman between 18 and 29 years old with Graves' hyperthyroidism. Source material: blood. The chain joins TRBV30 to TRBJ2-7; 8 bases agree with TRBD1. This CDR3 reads CAWDGQGVYEQYF. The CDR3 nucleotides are TGTGCCTGGGATGGACAGGGCGTATACGAGCAGTACTTC.